This passage covers 24 T cell receptor beta chains from one sample sequenced in a study of memory CD4+ T cells and cytomegalovirus serostatus. Single viable CD3+CD4+CD8-CD45RO+ cells were sorted as the memory CD4+ T cells. The repertoire was sequenced with immunoSEQ multiplex PCR; TCRdb's copy has only in-frame clones and lacks some. The sample consists of roughly 53,000 clones, roughly four fifths of them appearing once. Sequences were obtained from memory CD4+ T cells from blood. The source is an adult in good health and CMV-seronegative.

This clone was seen only once. The chain links TRBV5-4 to TRBJ1-6; D gene uncertain. The germline V gene encodes CDR1 SGHNT and CDR2 YYREEE (reference sequence). Deletions cut 0 bases from V and 4 bases from J, with 11 bases between. The CDR3 covers 16 residues. CDR3 in amino acids: CASSLDRGRYNSPLHF. DNA of the CDR3: TGTGCCAGCAGCTTGGATCGAGGGAGGTATAATTCACCCCTCCACTTT.

This chain uses TRBV7-2 with TRBJ1-1; a weak D match, TRBD1 (6 bases). Between the trimmed V and J ends, which lost 4 bases and 7 bases, there was a span of 16 bases. This CDR3 has 14 amino acids. The germline V gene encodes CDR1 SGHTA and CDR2 FQGNSA. The CDR3 DNA follows: TGTGCCAGCAGCTCTGTTGCAGGGGCGGTTGAAGCTTTCTTT. Amino acid sequence: CASSSVAGAVEAFF.

This clone occurred a few times. The rearrangement uses TRBV5-1 and TRBJ1-2; 7 bases match TRBD1. The CDR3 totals 13 residues. The germline gives CDR1 SGHRS, CDR2 YFSETQ. V gave up 3 bases and J gave up 6 bases; unmatched junction bases: 5. CDR3 DNA: TGCGCCAGCAGCTGGGAGGGGGCCGATGGCTACACCTTC. Protein product: CASSWEGADGYTF.

A few counts support this clone. V and J are TRBV5-1 and TRBJ1-1; D possibly corresponds to TRBD1 (6 bases). V lost 1 base to trimming and J lost 5 bases, with 12 bases between them. CDR1 is SGHRS, CDR2 YFSETQ, per germline. CDR3 length: 14 amino acids. The CDR3 nucleotides read TGCGCCAGCAGCTTGATCCCAGGACAGACTGAAGCTTTCTTT. It translates to CASSLIPGQTEAFF.

The rearrangement uses TRBV30 and TRBJ2-7, with D tentatively TRBD1 (6 bases). CDR1 and CDR2 from the germline V gene are GTSNPN and SVGIG (reference sequence). Trimming took 6 bases from V and 9 from J, leaving 15 bases between them. The CDR3 spans 11 residues. In DNA, the CDR3 is TGTGCCTGCACACACAGGGCCGCGCAGTACTTC. The encoded protein is CACTHRAAQYF.

The rearrangement uses TRBV19 and TRBJ2-7; 8 positions match TRBD1. The germline gives CDR1 LNHDA, CDR2 SQIVND (reference sequence). This CDR3 spans 14 amino acids. J gave up 2 bases and V 5 bases, and 5 bases lay outside the gene matches. Here the CDR3 reads CASSQGASTYEQYF. Here the CDR3 DNA reads TGTGCCAGTAGTCAGGGGGCGTCGACCTACGAGCAGTACTTC.

The chain uses TRBV6-5 and TRBJ1-1; weak D call: TRBD1 (6 bases). The germline V gene has CDR1 MNHEY and CDR2 SVGAGI. The CDR3 loop spans 14 amino acids. V dropped 5 bases and J dropped 4 bases, with 14 bases sitting between them. CDR3 coding DNA: TGTGCCAGCAGTGAATATACAGGGAGCACTGAAGCTTTCTTT. Translation gives CASSEYTGSTEAFF.

J is TRBJ1-2 and V is TRBV5-1; D is unresolved. The CDR3 totals 15 residues. The V gene lost 2 bases and the J gene lost 4 bases, with 15 bases spanning the gap. Per germline, CDR1 SGHRS and CDR2 YFSETQ. This chain's CDR3 is CASSFSKAGSYGYTF. DNA of the CDR3: TGCGCCAGCAGCTTCTCGAAGGCTGGGAGCTATGGCTACACCTTC. Full variable domain (missing parts from reference TRBV5-1 and TRBJ1-2): KAGVTQTPRYLIKTRGQQVTLSCSPISGHRSVSWYQQTPGQGLQFLFEYFSETQRNKGNFPGRFSGRQFSNSRSEMNVSTLELGDSALYLCASSFSKAGSYGYTFGSGTRLTVV.

The J gene is TRBJ1-4, the V gene TRBV5-4, with D possibly TRBD1 on 6 matching bases. The germline gives CDR1 SGHNT, CDR2 YYREEE (reference sequence). V dropped 4 bases and J dropped 8 bases, with 15 bases sitting between them. There are 14 residues in the CDR3. The CDR3 DNA reads as TGTGCCAGCAGCACTACAGGGATGCGGGAAAAACTGTTTTTT. Encoded protein: CASSTTGMREKLFF.

This clone came up a few times. V gene TRBV19 combines with J gene TRBJ1-2, with no clear D. The CDR3 consists of 16 residues. Germline V gene sequence: CDR1 LNHDA, CDR2 SQIVND (reference sequence). V dropped 4 bases and J dropped 6 bases, with 21 bases sitting between them. This CDR3 is CASSTDPREGYDGYTF. The CDR3 DNA is TGTGCCAGTAGTACCGACCCCCGGGAGGGTTATGATGGCTACACCTTC. Full variable domain (remainder filled in from reference TRBV19 and TRBJ1-2): DGGITQSPKYLFRKEGQNVTLSCEQNLNHDAMYWYRQDPGQGLRLIYYSQIVNDFQKGDIAEGYSVSREKKESFPLTVTSAQKNPTAFYLCASSTDPREGYDGYTFGSGTRLTVV.

This clone was picked up one time. This chain links TRBV7-2 with TRBJ1-2; 8 bases map to TRBD1. With V trimmed by 9 bases and J by 4 bases, 10 bases remained unmatched. The CDR3 totals 14 residues. Germline-derived CDR1 and CDR2 are SGHTA and FQGNSA. The CDR3 spells CASRSPGGIYGYTF. The CDR3, as DNA: TGTGCCAGTCGATCCCCAGGGGGCATCTATGGCTACACCTTC.

The V gene is TRBV5-1, the J gene TRBJ1-4, with 11 nucleotides matching TRBD1. The V and J ends lost 2 bases and 0 bases, in that order; junction bases with no gene match: 3. The CDR3 length is 17 residues. Germline CDR1 SGHRS, CDR2 YFSETQ. CDR3 protein: CASSFKGQGATNEKLFF. The DNA of the CDR3 is TGCGCCAGCAGCTTCAAGGGACAGGGGGCAACTAATGAAAAACTGTTTTTT.

The rearrangement links TRBV5-1 to TRBJ2-2; 7 bases match TRBD1. Per the germline V gene, CDR1 is SGHRS and CDR2 is YFSETQ. Losses at the gene ends were 1 base for V and 1 base for J; bases not matched to a gene: 4. CDR3 length: 16 residues. The DNA of the CDR3 is TGCGCCAGCAGCTTGCGACAGGGATTGAACACCGGGGAGCTGTTTTTT. It codes for CASSLRQGLNTGELFF.

The V and J genes are TRBV19 and TRBJ1-5; tentative D call: TRBD1 (5 bases). V lost 3 bases to trimming and J lost 1 base, with 10 bases between them. Germline V gives CDR1 LNHDA, CDR2 SQIVND (reference sequence). The CDR3 contains 15 residues. CDR3 loop: CASSIFRGSNQPQHF. CDR3 coding DNA: TGTGCCAGTAGTATTTTTCGGGGGAGCAATCAGCCCCAGCATTTT.

CDR3 residues: CASRAQAGFRGYTF. CDR3 DNA sequence: TGTGCCAGCAGGGCACAGGCGGGGTTTCGGGGCTACACCTTC. This sequence joins TRBV11-2 and TRBJ1-2; weak D call: TRBD1 (5 bases). V was cut by 6 bases and J by 8 bases, with 19 bases left in between. Germline V gene data show CDR1 as SGHAT and CDR2 as FQNNGV. The CDR3 runs to 14 residues.

The chain links TRBV28 to TRBJ1-6, with D possibly matching TRBD1 (6 bases). CDR1 MDHEN and CDR2 SYDVKM come from the germline V gene. The CDR3 is 14 amino acids. The V and J ends lost 6 bases and 4 bases respectively, with 10 bases between them. This CDR3 is CASRPTGYNSPLHF. The CDR3 DNA reads as TGTGCCAGCAGGCCGACAGGATATAATTCACCCCTCCACTTT.

V is TRBV4-3 and J is TRBJ1-5; D gene ambiguous. The CDR3 sequence is 13 residues long. Per germline, CDR1 LGHNA and CDR2 YSLEER. V was cut by 2 bases and J by 6 bases, with 8 bases left in between. The DNA for the CDR3 is TGCGCCAGCAGCCAATTAGAGGGTCAGCCCCAGCATTTT. This translates into CASSQLEGQPQHF.

The rearrangement links TRBV7-5 to TRBJ2-7; the table calls TRBD1, which could not be checked here. TRBV7-5 represents a pseudogene. The length of the CDR3 is 17 residues. CDR3 coding DNA: TGTGCCAGAAGCTTAGAGGCAGGTCGAGAGCCTGCCTACGAGCAGTACTTC. This encodes CARSLEAGREPAYEQYF.

This clone was recorded only once. The chain carries TRBV27 and TRBJ1-1; 7 nucleotides match TRBD1. Trimming removed 5 bases from V and 4 bases from J; junction bases left unmatched: 10. There are 15 residues in the CDR3. CDR1 is MNHEY and CDR2 is SMNVEV in the germline V gene (reference sequence). The CDR3 here is CASSLKRTGLTEAFF. Here the CDR3 DNA reads TGTGCCAGCAGTCTTAAAAGGACAGGTCTCACTGAAGCTTTCTTT.

The chain uses TRBV10-3 and TRBJ2-4, with 7 positions matching TRBD1. The J segment lost 1 base and the V segment lost 3 bases, leaving 6 bases of the junction unmatched. Germline lookup yields CDR1 ENHRY and CDR2 SYGVKD. This CDR3 spans 16 amino acids. The CDR3 spells CAISDGGRGAKNIQYF. The CDR3 DNA follows: TGTGCCATCAGTGACGGAGGCAGGGGGGCCAAAAACATTCAGTACTTC.

The J gene is TRBJ2-7, the V gene TRBV10-1; maybe TRBD2 (5 bases). CDR3 length: 12 amino acids. CDR1 and CDR2 (germline): WNHNN, SYGVQD (reference sequence). V shed 5 bases and J shed 1 base, with 6 bases lying between them. Written as DNA, the CDR3 is TGCGCCAGCAGTCGGACTTCCTACGAGCAGTACTTC. Residues: CASSRTSYEQYF.

The chain couples TRBV4-2 to TRBJ2-5; perhaps TRBD2 as D (7 bases). The CDR3 spans 16 residues. V lost 0 bases and J 2 bases, leaving 13 bases between the germline ends. Germline loops: CDR1 LGHNA, CDR2 YNFKEQ. As DNA, the CDR3 is TGTGCCAGCAGCCAAGATGGCGGGGGCCAACAAGAGACCCAGTACTTC. Protein sequence: CASSQDGGGQQETQYF.

The rearrangement joins TRBV30 to TRBJ1-1, with a weak D call TRBD1 (6 bases). Germline V gene lookup returns CDR1 GTSNPN and CDR2 SVGIG (reference sequence). V gave up 4 bases and J gave up 5 bases, with 11 bases separating them. This CDR3 comprises 12 residues. CDR3 nucleotides: TGTGCCTGGAAGGGGGGGCTTACTGAAGCTTTCTTT. Translated, it gives CAWKGGLTEAFF.

In this sample, this clone turned up many times. The rearrangement links TRBV5-1 to TRBJ2-5; D gene uncertain. V was trimmed by 4 bases and J by 1 base, leaving 11 bases between them. The CDR3 loop spans 14 amino acids. Germline-derived CDR1 and CDR2 are SGHRS and YFSETQ. The CDR3 sequence is CASSQDGFQETQYF. CDR3 nucleotide sequence: TGCGCCAGCAGCCAGGACGGGTTCCAAGAGACCCAGTACTTC.